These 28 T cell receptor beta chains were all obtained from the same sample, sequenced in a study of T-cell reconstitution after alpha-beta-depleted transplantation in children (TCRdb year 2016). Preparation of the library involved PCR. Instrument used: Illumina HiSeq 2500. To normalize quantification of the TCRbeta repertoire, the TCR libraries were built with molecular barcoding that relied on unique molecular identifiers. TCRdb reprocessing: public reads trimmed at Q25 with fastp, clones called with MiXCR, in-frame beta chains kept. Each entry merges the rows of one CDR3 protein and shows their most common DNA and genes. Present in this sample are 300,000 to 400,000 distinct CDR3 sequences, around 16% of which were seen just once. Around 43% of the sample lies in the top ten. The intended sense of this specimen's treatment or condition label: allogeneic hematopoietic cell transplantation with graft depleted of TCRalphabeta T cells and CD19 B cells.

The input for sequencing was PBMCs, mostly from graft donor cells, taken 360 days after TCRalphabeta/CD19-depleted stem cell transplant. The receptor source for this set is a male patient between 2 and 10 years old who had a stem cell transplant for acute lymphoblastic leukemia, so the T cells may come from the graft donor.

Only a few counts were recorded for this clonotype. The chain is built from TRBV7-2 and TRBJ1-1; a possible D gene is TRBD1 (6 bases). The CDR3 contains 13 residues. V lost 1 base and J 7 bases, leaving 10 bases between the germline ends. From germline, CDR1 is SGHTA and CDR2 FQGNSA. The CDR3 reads CASSLVEGGEAFF. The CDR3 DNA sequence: TGTGCCAGCAGCTTAGTCGAGGGGGGTGAAGCTTTCTTT.

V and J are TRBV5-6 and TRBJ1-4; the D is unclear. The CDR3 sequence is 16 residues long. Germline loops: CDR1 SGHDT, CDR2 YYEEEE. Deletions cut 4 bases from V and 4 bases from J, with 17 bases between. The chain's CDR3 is CASSPGLGSSNEKLFF. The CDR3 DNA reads TGTGCCAGCAGCCCTGGCCTAGGCAGCAGTAATGAAAAACTGTTTTTT.

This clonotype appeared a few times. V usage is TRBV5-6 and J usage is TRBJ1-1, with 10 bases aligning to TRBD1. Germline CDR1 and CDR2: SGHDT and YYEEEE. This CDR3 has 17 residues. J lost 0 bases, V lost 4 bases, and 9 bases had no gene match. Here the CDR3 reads CASSIAGTGDMNTEAFF. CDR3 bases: TGTGCCAGCAGCATCGCCGGGACAGGGGACATGAACACTGAAGCTTTCTTT.

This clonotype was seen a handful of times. The CDR3 loop is CASSQAGGGSDTQYF. CDR3 sequence (DNA): TGTGCCAGCAGCCAAGCGGGAGGCGGAAGCGATACGCAGTATTTT. The chain links TRBV4-2 to TRBJ2-3; 7 bases align to TRBD2. Losses at the gene ends were 1 base for V and 6 bases for J; bases not matched to a gene: 7. Germline lookup yields CDR1 LGHNA and CDR2 YNFKEQ. This CDR3 region has 15 residues.

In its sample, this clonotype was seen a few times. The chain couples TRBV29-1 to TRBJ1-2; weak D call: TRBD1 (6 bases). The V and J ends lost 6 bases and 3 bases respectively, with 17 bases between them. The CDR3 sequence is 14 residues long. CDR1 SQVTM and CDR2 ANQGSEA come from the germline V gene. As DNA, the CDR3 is TGCAGCGTCCTGTGGGGGGGGCCTCACTATGGCTACACCTTC. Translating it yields CSVLWGGPHYGYTF.

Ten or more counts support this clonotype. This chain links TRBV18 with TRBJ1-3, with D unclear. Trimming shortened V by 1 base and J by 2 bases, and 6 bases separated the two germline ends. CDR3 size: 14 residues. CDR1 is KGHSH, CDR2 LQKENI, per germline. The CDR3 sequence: CASSPQSTGNTIYF. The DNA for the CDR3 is TGTGCCAGCTCACCACAGTCAACTGGAAACACCATATATTTT. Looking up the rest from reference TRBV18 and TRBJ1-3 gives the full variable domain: NAGVMQNPRHLVRRRGQEARLRCSPMKGHSHVYWYRQLPEEGLKFMVYLQKENIIDESGMPKERFSAEFPKEGPSILRIQQVVRGDSAAYFCASSPQSTGNTIYFGEGSWLTVV.

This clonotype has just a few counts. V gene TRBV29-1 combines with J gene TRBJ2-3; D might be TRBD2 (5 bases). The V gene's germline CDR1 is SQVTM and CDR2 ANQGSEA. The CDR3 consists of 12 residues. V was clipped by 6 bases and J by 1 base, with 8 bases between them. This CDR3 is CSVGGRTDTQYF. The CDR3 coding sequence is TGCAGCGTCGGAGGTCGCACAGATACGCAGTATTTT.

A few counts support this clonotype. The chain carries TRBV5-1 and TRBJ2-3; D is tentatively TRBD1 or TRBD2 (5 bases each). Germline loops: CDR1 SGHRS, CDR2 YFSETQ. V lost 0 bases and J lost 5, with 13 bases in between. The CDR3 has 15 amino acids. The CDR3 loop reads CASSLGDGTQDTQYF. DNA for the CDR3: TGCGCCAGCAGCTTGGGGGACGGTACCCAAGATACGCAGTATTTT. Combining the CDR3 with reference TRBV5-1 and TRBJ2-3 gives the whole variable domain KAGVTQTPRYLIKTRGQQVTLSCSPISGHRSVSWYQQTPGQGLQFLFEYFSETQRNKGNFPGRFSGRQFSNSRSEMNVSTLELGDSALYLCASSLGDGTQDTQYFGPGTRLTVL.

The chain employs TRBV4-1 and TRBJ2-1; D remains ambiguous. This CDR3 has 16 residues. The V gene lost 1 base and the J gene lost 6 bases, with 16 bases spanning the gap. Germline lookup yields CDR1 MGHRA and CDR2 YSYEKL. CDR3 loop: CASSQGTWVPLNEQFF. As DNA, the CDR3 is TGCGCCAGCAGCCAAGGAACGTGGGTCCCGCTCAATGAGCAGTTCTTC.

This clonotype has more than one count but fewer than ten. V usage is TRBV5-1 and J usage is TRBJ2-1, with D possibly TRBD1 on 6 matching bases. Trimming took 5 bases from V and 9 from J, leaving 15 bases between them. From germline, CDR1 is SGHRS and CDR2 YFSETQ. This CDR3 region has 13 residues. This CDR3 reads CASSFDRRREQFF. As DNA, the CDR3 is TGCGCCAGCAGTTTTGACAGGCGCCGTGAGCAGTTCTTC.

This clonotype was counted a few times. In DNA form, the CDR3 reads TGTGCCAGCAGCCAAGTACAATTCGGGGAGCTGTTTTTT. This translates into CASSQVQFGELFF. This rearrangement joins TRBV3-1 to TRBJ2-2; D call uncertain. The CDR3 extends over 13 amino acids. Germline CDR1 LGHDT, CDR2 YNNKEL (reference sequence). The V gene lost 1 base and the J gene lost 7 bases, with 7 bases spanning the gap.

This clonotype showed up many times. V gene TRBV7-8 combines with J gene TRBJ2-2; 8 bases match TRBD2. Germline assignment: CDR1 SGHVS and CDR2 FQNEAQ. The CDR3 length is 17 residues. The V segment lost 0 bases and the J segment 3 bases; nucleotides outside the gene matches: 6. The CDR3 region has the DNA TGTGCCAGCAGCTTAGCTTCGGGAGGGGTAGACACCGGGGAGCTGTTTTTT. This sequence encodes CASSLASGGVDTGELFF.

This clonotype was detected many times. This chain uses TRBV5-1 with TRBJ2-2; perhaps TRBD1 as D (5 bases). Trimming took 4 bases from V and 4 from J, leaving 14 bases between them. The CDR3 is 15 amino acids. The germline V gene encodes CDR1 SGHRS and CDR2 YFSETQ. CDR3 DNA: TGCGCCAGCAGCCCCCAGGGCCTTGGCACCGGGGAGCTGTTTTTT. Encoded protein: CASSPQGLGTGELFF.

CDR3 DNA: TGTGCCAGCAGACGGGACAGGAGCTATAATTCACCCCTCCACTTT. This encodes CASRRDRSYNSPLHF. V and J are TRBV6-1 and TRBJ1-6; 8 nucleotides line up with TRBD1. This CDR3 comprises 15 residues. Looked up from germline, CDR1 is MNHNS and CDR2 is SASEGT. The trim removed 6 bases at V and 3 bases at J, leaving 4 bases unmatched.

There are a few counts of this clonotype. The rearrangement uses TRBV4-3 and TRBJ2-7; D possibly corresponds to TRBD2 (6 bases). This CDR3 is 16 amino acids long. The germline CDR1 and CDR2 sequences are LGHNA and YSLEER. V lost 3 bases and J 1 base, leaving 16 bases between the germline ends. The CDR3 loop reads CASSQRTGLKSYEQYF. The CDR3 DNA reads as TGCGCCAGCAGCCAGAGGACGGGACTGAAGTCCTACGAGCAGTACTTC.

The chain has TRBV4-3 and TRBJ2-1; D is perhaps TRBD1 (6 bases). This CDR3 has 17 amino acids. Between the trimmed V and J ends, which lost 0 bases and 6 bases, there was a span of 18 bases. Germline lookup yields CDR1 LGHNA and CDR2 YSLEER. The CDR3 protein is CASSQEWGQGLGNEQFF. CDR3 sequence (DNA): TGCGCCAGCAGCCAAGAATGGGGTCAGGGGCTGGGCAATGAGCAGTTCTTC.

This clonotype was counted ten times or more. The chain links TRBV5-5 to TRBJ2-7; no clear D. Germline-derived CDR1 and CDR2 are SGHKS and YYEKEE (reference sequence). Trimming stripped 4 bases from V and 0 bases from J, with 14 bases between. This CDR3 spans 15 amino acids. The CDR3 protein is CASSPGWGSSYEQYF. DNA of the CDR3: TGTGCCAGCAGCCCCGGATGGGGTAGCTCCTACGAGCAGTACTTC. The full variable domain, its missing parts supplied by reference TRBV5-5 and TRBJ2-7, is DAGVTQSPTHLIKTRGQQVTLRCSPISGHKSVSWYQQVLGQGPQFIFQYYEKEERGRGNFPDRFSARQFPNYSSELNVNALLLGDSALYLCASSPGWGSSYEQYFGPGTRLTVT.

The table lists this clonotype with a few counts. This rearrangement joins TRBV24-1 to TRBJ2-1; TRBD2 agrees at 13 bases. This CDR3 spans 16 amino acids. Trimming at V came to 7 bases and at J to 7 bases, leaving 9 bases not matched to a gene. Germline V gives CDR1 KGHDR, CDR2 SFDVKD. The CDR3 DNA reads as TGTGCCACCAGCCGGCACGGGACTAGCGGGACAAATGAGCAGTTCTTC. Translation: CATSRHGTSGTNEQFF.

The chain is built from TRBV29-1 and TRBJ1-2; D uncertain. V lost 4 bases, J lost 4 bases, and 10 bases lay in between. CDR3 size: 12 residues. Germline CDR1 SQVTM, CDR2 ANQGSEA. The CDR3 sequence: CSVGRDPYGYTF. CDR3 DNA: TGCAGCGTTGGGCGGGATCCCTATGGCTACACCTTC.

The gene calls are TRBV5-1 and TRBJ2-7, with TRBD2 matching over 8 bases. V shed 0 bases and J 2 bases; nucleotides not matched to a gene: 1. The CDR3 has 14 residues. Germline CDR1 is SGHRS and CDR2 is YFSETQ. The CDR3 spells CASSLAAGAYEQYF. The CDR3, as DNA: TGCGCCAGCAGCTTGGCAGCGGGAGCCTACGAGCAGTACTTC.

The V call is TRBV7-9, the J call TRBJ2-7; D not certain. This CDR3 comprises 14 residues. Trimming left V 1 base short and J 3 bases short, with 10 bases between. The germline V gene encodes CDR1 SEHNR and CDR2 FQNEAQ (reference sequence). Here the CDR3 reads CASSLVGLGYEQYF. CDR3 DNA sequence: TGTGCCAGCAGCTTAGTTGGGCTAGGCTACGAGCAGTACTTC.

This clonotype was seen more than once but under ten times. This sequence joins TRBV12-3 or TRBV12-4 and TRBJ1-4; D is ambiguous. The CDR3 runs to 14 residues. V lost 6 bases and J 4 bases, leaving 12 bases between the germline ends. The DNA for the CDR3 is TGTGCCAGCAGCCCAGGACGGATTAATGAAAAACTGTTTTTT. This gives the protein CASSPGRINEKLFF.

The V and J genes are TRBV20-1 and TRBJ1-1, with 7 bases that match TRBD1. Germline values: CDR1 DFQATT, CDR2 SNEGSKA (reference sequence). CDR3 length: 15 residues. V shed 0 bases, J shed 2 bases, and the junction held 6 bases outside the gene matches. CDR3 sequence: CSARDPDRANTEAFF. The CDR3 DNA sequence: TGCAGTGCTAGAGATCCCGACAGGGCAAACACTGAAGCTTTCTTT.

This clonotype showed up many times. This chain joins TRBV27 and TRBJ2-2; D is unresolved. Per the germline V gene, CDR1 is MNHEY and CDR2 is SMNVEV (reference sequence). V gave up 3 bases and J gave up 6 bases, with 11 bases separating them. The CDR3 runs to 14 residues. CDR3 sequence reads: CASSFIVEPGELFF. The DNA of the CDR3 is TGTGCCAGCAGTTTCATAGTGGAGCCCGGGGAGCTGTTTTTT.

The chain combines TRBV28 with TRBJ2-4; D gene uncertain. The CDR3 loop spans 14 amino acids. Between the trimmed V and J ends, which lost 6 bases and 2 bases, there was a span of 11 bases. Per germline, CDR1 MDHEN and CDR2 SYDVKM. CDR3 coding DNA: TGTGCCAGCAGGGATAGTAGTCCCAAAAACATTCAGTACTTC. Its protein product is CASRDSSPKNIQYF.

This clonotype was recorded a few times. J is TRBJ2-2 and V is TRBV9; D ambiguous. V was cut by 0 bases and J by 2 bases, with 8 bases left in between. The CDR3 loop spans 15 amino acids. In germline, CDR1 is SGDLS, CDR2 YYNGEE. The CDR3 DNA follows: TGTGCCAGCAGCGTAGGCCCCTTAAACACCGGGGAGCTGTTTTTT. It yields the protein CASSVGPLNTGELFF.

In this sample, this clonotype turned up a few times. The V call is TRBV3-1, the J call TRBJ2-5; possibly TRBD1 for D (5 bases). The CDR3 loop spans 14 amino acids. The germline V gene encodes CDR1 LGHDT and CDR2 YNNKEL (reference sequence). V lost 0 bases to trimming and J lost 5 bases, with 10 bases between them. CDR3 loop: CASSQDPGPETQYF. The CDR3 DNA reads TGTGCCAGCAGCCAAGACCCAGGGCCGGAGACCCAGTACTTC.

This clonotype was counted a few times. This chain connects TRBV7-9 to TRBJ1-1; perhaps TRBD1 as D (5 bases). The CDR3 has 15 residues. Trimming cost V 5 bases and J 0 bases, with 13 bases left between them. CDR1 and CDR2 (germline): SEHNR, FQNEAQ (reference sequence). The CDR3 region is CASSPMGQLNTEAFF. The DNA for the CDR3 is TGTGCCAGCAGCCCCATGGGGCAGTTGAACACTGAAGCTTTCTTT.